The clone carrying this T cell receptor (beta chain) showed up many times. Its antigen is currently unknown. This sample is drawn from a study of human T cells and chemical hapten exposure. At the level of the study: Patch tests applied 0.01% DPC to the upper back and were scored after 6 days. General study findings and limits: Among expanded TCRs, significantly more large CDR3 similarity clusters formed than among controls.

Documented time point: patch test 3, about 24 weeks after DPC sensitization. Treatment denoted: therapeutic diphenylcyclopropenone sensitization with weekly scalp DPC. TCRdb independently ran MiXCR on the RACE reads; one entry per CDR3 protein. Among tens of thousands of distinct CDR3 sequences listed, around 10% were seen once. V lost 9 bases to trimming and J lost 10 bases; unmatched junction nucleotides: 9. There are 14 residues in the CDR3. Per germline, CDR1 KGHDR and CDR2 SFDVKD. The starting material was whole blood, obtained in connection with sensitization to the hapten diphenylcyclopropenone (DPC). This chain uses TRBV24-1 with TRBJ1-6, with 9 bases identical to TRBD1. This TCR came from a woman between 45 and 65 years old with alopecia areata. Some clones in this sample may be carry-over from other donors' samples. CDR3 in DNA: TGTGCCACCGGACCGGGACAGGGCAGGTCACCCCTCCACTTT. This sequence encodes CATGPGQGRSPLHF.